This entry describes one TCR beta chain. Its antigen is unknown. V dropped 7 bases and J dropped 8; count of bases not matched to a gene: 14. The germline gives CDR1 MNHNY, CDR2 SVGAGI (reference sequence). The CDR3 is made up of 15 amino acids. One entry per CDR3 protein results from TCRdb running MiXCR on the reads. The sample has 200,000 or so distinct CDR3 sequences; about 38% are singletons. This sample was included in a study of T cell repertoires in cytomegalovirus infection. About the study: CMV epitopes in the study were HLA-C-restricted (recently identified) and HLA-B-restricted (well studied).

Study outcomes and limitations: Individuals carrying CMV plus the relevant HLA were identified by cumulative frequency of public TCR beta families. In two of eight donors, the top clonotype was HLA-C-restricted CMV-specific.

This TCR was recovered from a human donor in good health (CMV status not recorded). Some clones in this sample may be carry-over from other donors' samples. The V gene is TRBV6-6, the J gene TRBJ2-1; TRBD2 matches at 7 bases. The sequences come from CD8+ T cells from cultured PBMCs, collected from culture after CMV antigen stimulation. This CDR3 is CASTLSGRAGHEQFF. In DNA form, the CDR3 reads TGTGCCAGCACGCTATCGGGGAGGGCCGGACATGAGCAGTTCTTC.